This passage covers 25 T cell receptor beta chains from one sample sequenced in a study of shared clonotypes between healthy human individuals. TCRdb's table, derived via immunoSEQ multiplex PCR, lists solely in-frame clones and lacks some. The profile shows a few million clones, approximately 90% of them singletons. Input material: naive CD4+ T cells from PBMCs. The sample's subset: CD45RA+ positively selected. Receptor source: a man in his late teens or twenties in good health. Some clones in this sample may be carry-over from other donors' samples.

The chain joins TRBV19 to TRBJ2-3; 8 bases fit TRBD2. CDR1 LNHDA and CDR2 SQIVND come from the germline V gene (reference sequence). V lost 5 bases, J lost 4 bases, and 5 bases stayed unmatched. CDR3 length: 14 amino acids. The CDR3 is CASSWGLDSDTQYF. CDR3 bases: TGTGCCAGTAGTTGGGGACTAGACTCAGATACGCAGTATTTT. Looking up the rest from reference TRBV19 and TRBJ2-3 gives the full variable domain: DGGITQSPKYLFRKEGQNVTLSCEQNLNHDAMYWYRQDPGQGLRLIYYSQIVNDFQKGDIAEGYSVSREKKESFPLTVTSAQKNPTAFYLCASSWGLDSDTQYFGPGTRLTVL.

The chain is built from TRBV28 and TRBJ2-3; 7 bases are a match to TRBD2. This CDR3 region has 15 residues. J lost 3 bases, V lost 4 bases, and 7 bases had no gene match. From germline, CDR1 is MDHEN and CDR2 SYDVKM. CDR3 amino acids: CASSSPSGGTDTQYF. In DNA, the CDR3 is TGTGCCAGCAGTTCCCCTAGCGGCGGAACAGATACGCAGTATTTT.

This clone was detected only once. CDR3 loop: CASSLGAPAVDTQYF. CDR3 DNA: TGTGCCAGCAGCTTGGGGGCCCCTGCGGTAGATACGCAGTATTTT. The chain has TRBV5-4 and TRBJ2-3, with D unclear. Between the trimmed V and J ends, which lost 0 bases and 5 bases, there was a span of 13 bases. This CDR3 has 15 residues. In germline, CDR1 is SGHNT, CDR2 YYREEE (reference sequence).

This clone has just a few counts. The chain employs TRBV4-3 and TRBJ1-1; D is ambiguous. V was pared by 4 bases and J by 8 bases, with 11 bases between. The CDR3 consists of 12 residues. Germline assignment: CDR1 LGHNA and CDR2 YSLEER. CDR3 protein: CASSRKDGEAFF. The CDR3 region has the DNA TGCGCCAGCAGCCGTAAGGACGGAGAAGCTTTCTTT.

V is TRBV10-3 and J is TRBJ1-1; tentatively, D is TRBD1 (5 bases). Trimming shortened V by 2 bases and J by 0 bases, and 16 bases separated the two germline ends. Germline CDR1 ENHRY, CDR2 SYGVKD. This CDR3 region has 17 residues. This chain's CDR3 is CAISEKITGTVNTEAFF. CDR3 nucleotide sequence: TGTGCCATCAGTGAGAAGATCACCGGGACGGTGAACACTGAAGCTTTCTTT.

J is TRBJ2-4 and V is TRBV19, with D perhaps matching TRBD2 (5 bases). V shed 5 bases and J shed 1 base, with 27 bases lying between them. Germline V gene lookup returns CDR1 LNHDA and CDR2 SQIVND (reference sequence). CDR3 length: 20 residues. The CDR3 region is CASSPPGGTYLASAKNIQYF. The CDR3, as DNA: TGTGCCAGTAGTCCCCCCGGAGGCACCTATTTGGCTTCGGCCAAAAACATTCAGTACTTC. The complete variable domain, with remaining parts taken from reference TRBV19 and TRBJ2-4, reads DGGITQSPKYLFRKEGQNVTLSCEQNLNHDAMYWYRQDPGQGLRLIYYSQIVNDFQKGDIAEGYSVSREKKESFPLTVTSAQKNPTAFYLCASSPPGGTYLASAKNIQYFGAGTRLSVL.

The J gene is TRBJ1-1, the V gene TRBV9; unclear D gene. V was pared by 0 bases and J by 0 bases, with 12 bases between. CDR1 SGDLS and CDR2 YYNGEE come from the germline V gene. This CDR3 has 16 residues. Here the CDR3 reads CASSVDHGPMNTEAFF. CDR3 coding DNA: TGTGCCAGCAGCGTAGATCATGGCCCAATGAACACTGAAGCTTTCTTT. The whole variable domain, filled in from reference TRBV9 and TRBJ1-1, reads DSGVTQTPKHLITATGQRVTLRCSPRSGDLSVYWYQQSLDQGLQFLIQYYNGEERAKGNILERFSAQQFPDLHSELNLSSLELGDSALYFCASSVDHGPMNTEAFFGQGTRLTVV.

In its sample, this clone was seen a few times. The chain links TRBV11-1 to TRBJ2-1, with D maybe TRBD2 (6 bases). Trimming cost V 8 bases and J 3 bases, with 14 bases left between them. Germline V gene sequence: CDR1 SGHAT, CDR2 FQDESV (reference sequence). The CDR3 contains 14 residues. The CDR3 bases are TGTGCCAGCCGTCCTGGCGGGGACTACAATGAGCAGTTCTTC. It codes for CASRPGGDYNEQFF.

This clone was found a few times. This sequence joins TRBV2 and TRBJ2-7; D gene unclear. Trimming took off 7 bases at V and 6 bases at J, with 7 bases between the two ends. CDR3 length: 10 amino acids. The germline gives CDR1 SNHLY, CDR2 FYNNEI. The CDR3 DNA reads as TGTGCCAGCAAAGGACGCGAGCAGTACTTC. As protein: CASKGREQYF.

In DNA form, the CDR3 reads TGTGCCAGCAGTCTCAAGGACTCTGGAAACACCATATATTTT. The encoded protein is CASSLKDSGNTIYF. The chain joins TRBV6-5 to TRBJ1-3; D not certain. The CDR3 runs 14 residues. V was pared by 5 bases and J by 0 bases, with 8 bases between. The germline gives CDR1 MNHEY, CDR2 SVGAGI.

The J gene is TRBJ1-4, the V gene TRBV25-1; no clear D gene. The ends were cut back, 7 bases at V and 0 bases at J, with 6 bases in the middle. CDR1 is MGHDK and CDR2 is SYGVNS in the germline V gene. The CDR3 consists of 13 residues. CDR3 bases: TGTGCCAGCACAGCTCCAACTAATGAAAAACTGTTTTTT. Translation gives CASTAPTNEKLFF.

This chain joins TRBV7-9 and TRBJ1-4; D is perhaps TRBD1 (6 bases). The CDR3 runs to 13 residues. Trimming stripped 5 bases from V and 8 bases from J, with 12 bases between. Germline loops: CDR1 SEHNR, CDR2 FQNEAQ (reference sequence). CDR3 in amino acids: CASSPGGREKLFF. In DNA form, the CDR3 reads TGTGCCAGCAGCCCCGGGGGCAGGGAAAAACTGTTTTTT.

The chain employs TRBV18 and TRBJ1-1; TRBD1 agrees at 10 bases. This CDR3 contains 15 residues. CDR1 is KGHSH, CDR2 LQKENI, per germline. Trimming removed 5 bases from V and 1 base from J; junction bases left unmatched: 4. CDR3 DNA sequence: TGTGCCAGCTCATTCGGACAGGGGGAGAACACTGAAGCTTTCTTT. Encoded protein: CASSFGQGENTEAFF.

This clone was seen only a few times. The same CDR3 also results from other DNA sequences found in this sample. The chain links TRBV7-9 to TRBJ1-1; D not resolved. This CDR3 comprises 13 residues. V was pared by 6 bases and J by 2 bases, with 10 bases between. Germline V gene sequence: CDR1 SEHNR, CDR2 FQNEAQ (reference sequence). This CDR3 reads CASSSDGNTEAFF. CDR3 sequence (DNA): TGTGCCAGCAGTTCGGACGGCAACACTGAAGCTTTCTTT.

With respect to this clone: In this CDR3 the conserved last residue, phenylalanine or tryptophan, is missing, so a read error is likely. No DNA is shown, since the ends of the CDR3 on it are uncertain; the CDR3 is the one TCRdb lists. V gene TRBV6-6 combines with J gene TRBJ2-7; TRBD1 reflects the table's D call only, with no check against the DNA. The CDR3 adds up to 12 amino acids, both ends counted. Germline CDR1 reads MNHNY; CDR2 reads SVGAGI (reference sequence). CDR3 sequence: CASSQAGTGFFI.

This chain connects TRBV15 to TRBJ1-5; 7 bases line up with TRBD1. The CDR3 spans 15 residues. The germline CDR1 and CDR2 sequences are LNHNV and YYDKDF (reference sequence). The V gene end was trimmed by 7 bases and the J gene end by 2 bases; junction bases not matched to a gene: 8. For the CDR3, the DNA is TGTGCCACCACGGACAGGATATACGGCAATCAGCCCCAGCATTTT. Amino acids: CATTDRIYGNQPQHF.

The chain uses TRBV20-1 and TRBJ2-1; the D call may be TRBD1 or TRBD2 (5 bases each). The CDR3 has 11 amino acids. Germline V gene lookup returns CDR1 DFQATT and CDR2 SNEGSKA (reference sequence). V was cut by 6 bases and J by 6 bases, with 9 bases left in between. The CDR3 region is CSAPRGNEQFF. Written as DNA, the CDR3 is TGCAGTGCCCCGAGGGGCAATGAGCAGTTCTTC.

This clone was counted a single time. The chain joins TRBV9 to TRBJ1-1, with 9 bases aligning to TRBD1. The CDR3 extends over 14 amino acids. The germline V gene encodes CDR1 SGDLS and CDR2 YYNGEE. V gave up 3 bases and J gave up 6 bases; unmatched junction bases: 6. This CDR3 reads CASSAGTGRAEAFF. Here the CDR3 DNA reads TGTGCCAGCAGCGCTGGGACAGGGCGGGCTGAAGCTTTCTTT.

This chain uses TRBV2 with TRBJ2-7; TRBD2 might be the D (5 bases). The V end was cut by 9 bases, the J end by 5 bases, with 20 bases between. The CDR3 runs 14 residues. Germline V CDR1 and CDR2: SNHLY, FYNNEI. The DNA for the CDR3 is TGTGCCAGACCTCTCTCTGCCGGGAAAAACGAGCAGTACTTC. Amino acids: CARPLSAGKNEQYF.

This sequence joins TRBV2 and TRBJ2-7; 8 bases map to TRBD2. Germline V lookup: CDR1 SNHLY, CDR2 FYNNEI. The CDR3 extends over 15 amino acids. Trimming removed 6 bases from V and 2 bases from J; junction bases left unmatched: 9. CDR3 in amino acids: CASRILAVGPYEQYF. As DNA, the CDR3 is TGTGCCAGCAGAATACTAGCGGTAGGCCCCTACGAGCAGTACTTC. Full variable domain (remainder filled in from reference TRBV2 and TRBJ2-7): EPEVTQTPSHQVTQMGQEVILRCVPISNHLYFYWYRQILGQKVEFLVSFYNNEISEKSEIFDDQFSVERPDGSNFTLKIRSTKLEDSAMYFCASRILAVGPYEQYFGPGTRLTVT.

The V gene is TRBV5-1, the J gene TRBJ2-2, with 7 bases lining up with TRBD1. Germline lookup yields CDR1 SGHRS and CDR2 YFSETQ. With V trimmed by 0 bases and J by 1 base, 6 bases remained unmatched. CDR3 length equals 17 residues. The CDR3 region is CASSLAKGQRNTGELFF. The CDR3 region has the DNA TGCGCCAGCAGCTTGGCCAAGGGACAGAGGAACACCGGGGAGCTGTTTTTT.

V gene TRBV27 combines with J gene TRBJ2-3; tentatively, D is TRBD2 (6 bases). The CDR3 extends over 14 amino acids. Germline-derived CDR1 and CDR2 are MNHEY and SMNVEV (reference sequence). Trimming stripped 2 bases from V and 6 bases from J, with 12 bases between. The CDR3 coding sequence is TGTGCCAGCAGTTTAGGGGGGAGTGGGGATACGCAGTATTTT. Its protein is CASSLGGSGDTQYF.

This chain uses TRBV6-6 with TRBJ1-1, with a tentative D call TRBD1 (6 bases). This CDR3 is 14 amino acids long. The germline gives CDR1 MNHNY, CDR2 SVGAGI (reference sequence). V was clipped by 5 bases and J by 4 bases, with 14 bases between them. CDR3 protein: CASSVQGPGTEAFF. The CDR3 DNA reads TGTGCCAGCAGTGTCCAGGGGCCGGGCACTGAAGCTTTCTTT.

CDR3 DNA sequence: TGTGCCAGCGCGATCATGGGCAGGGGAGGCCAGCCCCAGCATTTT. Translation gives CASAIMGRGGQPQHF. The chain joins TRBV28 to TRBJ1-5, with a tentative D call TRBD1 (6 bases). Trimming pared 8 bases from V and 7 bases from J, leaving 21 bases between. The CDR3 spans 15 residues. CDR1 MDHEN and CDR2 SYDVKM come from the germline V gene.

This rearrangement joins TRBV11-3 to TRBJ2-3, with 7 bases aligning to TRBD2. The V and J ends lost 5 bases and 4 bases, in that order; junction bases with no gene match: 3. The CDR3 length is 13 residues. The germline gives CDR1 SGHNT, CDR2 YENEEA. CDR3 residues: CASSGGRADTQYF. The CDR3 region has the DNA TGTGCCAGCAGCGGGGGGAGGGCAGATACGCAGTATTTT. Supplemented by reference TRBV11-3 and TRBJ2-3, the full variable domain reads EAGVVQSPRYKIIEKKQPVAFWCNPISGHNTLYWYLQNLGQGPELLIRYENEEAVDDSQLPKDRFSAERLKGVDSTLKIQPAELGDSAVYLCASSGGRADTQYFGPGTRLTVL.